These T cell receptor beta chains were read from a single sample in a study of T cell responses to AZD1222 COVID-19 vaccine. Repertoires were generated with immunoSEQ multiplex PCR, while TCRdb's copy carries only in-frame clones and drops some. The top ten hold about 10% of the sample, which has some 120,000 clones, less than 90% seen once. The specimen comprised peripheral blood, sampled on day 0 of AZD1222 vaccination. These receptor sequences come from an adult in good health. CDR3s include the opening cysteine and the closing phenylalanine or tryptophan. Fields, in order: J gene, D gene, CDR3 length, V gene, clone size, CDR3 protein, CDR3 DNA. A D gene is named only where the DNA matches it firmly. Expanded clones are given a class, and other clones once, few, many or no size at all.

>TRBJ2-7|-|15|TRBV5-1|-
CASSLRQGSPYEQYF
TGCGCCAGCAGCTTGCGCCAGGGGAGTCCCTACGAGCAGTACTTC
>TRBJ2-2|-|13|TRBV6-5|-
CASSQRYTGELFF
TGTGCCAGCAGTCAGAGGTACACCGGGGAGCTGTTTTTT
>TRBJ1-6|-|17|TRBV11-3|-
CASSLDPEAGPNSPLHF
TGTGCCAGCAGCTTAGATCCAGAGGCGGGGCCTAATTCACCCCTCCACTTT
>TRBJ2-2|-|15|TRBV5-1|-
CASSLEHTNTGELFF
TGCGCCAGCAGCTTGGAACATACGAACACCGGGGAGCTGTTTTTT
>TRBJ2-3|TRBD2|15|TRBV29-1|-
CSVGGLARSTDTQYF
TGCAGCGTTGGAGGACTAGCGAGAAGCACAGATACGCAGTATTTT
>TRBJ2-1|-|15|TRBV15|-
CATSRDPPGYNEQFF
TGTGCCACCAGCAGAGACCCCCCCGGATACAATGAGCAGTTCTTC
>TRBJ1-2|TRBD1|14|TRBV6-5|-
CASSTGTDLDGYTF
TGTGCCAGCAGTACTGGGACAGACCTCGATGGCTACACCTTC
>TRBJ2-7|-|15|TRBV7-9|-
CASSPGFSTLYEQYF
TGTGCCAGCAGCCCTGGGTTTTCCACCCTCTACGAGCAGTACTTC
>TRBJ1-2|-|14|TRBV6-5|-
CASRPAGTVYGYTF
TGTGCCAGCAGACCGGCTGGAACGGTCTATGGCTACACCTTC
>TRBJ1-1|TRBD1|13|TRBV4-1|-
CASSRSTGGEAFF
TGCGCCAGCAGCCGGTCGACAGGGGGGGAAGCTTTCTTT
>TRBJ1-1|-|14|TRBV5-6|-
CASSFGGTNTEAFF
TGTGCCAGCAGCTTCGGGGGAACGAACACTGAAGCTTTCTTT
>TRBJ1-2|-|16|TRBV10-2|-
CASRPLYQELGYGYTF
TGCGCCAGCAGACCACTATATCAGGAGTTAGGTTATGGCTACACCTTC
>TRBJ1-1|-|14|TRBV5-1|once
CASSLQGDGTEAFF
TGCGCCAGCAGCTTACAGGGTGATGGCACTGAAGCTTTCTTT
>TRBJ2-2|TRBD2|17|TRBV9|-
CASSVTHGGAGTGELFF
TGTGCCAGCAGCGTAACCCACGGGGGGGCGGGAACCGGGGAGCTGTTTTTT
>TRBJ1-2|TRBD1|16|TRBV19|-
CASSIGQGRPNYGYTF
TGTGCCAGTAGTATCGGACAGGGGAGGCCTAACTATGGCTACACCTTC
>TRBJ2-7|-|15|TRBV4-1|-
CASSQANEGGYEQYF
TGCGCCAGCAGCCAAGCCAATGAAGGGGGCTACGAGCAGTACTTC
>TRBJ2-3|TRBD2|19|TRBV9|-
CASSAGVGVAGGSTDTQYF
TGTGCCAGCAGCGCCGGAGTTGGGGTAGCGGGGGGGAGCACAGATACGCAGTATTTT
>TRBJ2-7|-|15|TRBV6-2/TRBV6-3|-
CASSYPRLGGYEQYF
TGTGCCAGCAGTTACCCCCGACTGGGGGGCTACGAGCAGTACTTC
>TRBJ2-7|-|15|TRBV6-5|-
CASSYSSAFPYEQYF
TGTGCCAGCAGTTACTCGTCAGCGTTCCCCTACGAGCAGTACTTC
>TRBJ1-4|TRBD1|19|TRBV6-1|-
CASSESWQGGPSTNEKLFF
TGTGCCAGCAGTGAATCCTGGCAAGGGGGCCCCTCAACTAATGAAAAACTGTTTTTT
>TRBJ1-4|-|15|TRBV6-5|-
CASSDTPAPNEKLFF
TGTGCCAGCAGCGACACCCCGGCACCTAATGAAAAACTGTTTTTT
>TRBJ1-3|TRBD1|14|TRBV5-1|-
CASSPGQGLNTIYF
TGCGCCAGCAGCCCGGGACAGGGATTGAACACCATATATTTT
>TRBJ2-1|-|13|TRBV27|-
CASSRPEYNEQFF
TGTGCCAGCAGTAGACCGGAGTACAATGAGCAGTTCTTC
>TRBJ1-2|-|14|TRBV19|-
CASSTQAGALGYTF
TGTGCCAGTAGTACCCAGGCGGGGGCGCTTGGCTACACCTTC
>TRBJ1-2|-|14|TRBV18|-
CASSPSGTYYGYTF
TGTGCCAGCTCACCTTCCGGGACGTACTATGGCTACACCTTC
>TRBJ2-5|-|14|TRBV6-5|-
CASSYALSGETQYF
TGTGCCAGCAGTTACGCTTTATCCGGCGAGACCCAGTACTTC
>TRBJ1-6|-|15|TRBV27|-
CASSPWSSYNSPLHF
TGTGCCAGCAGCCCCTGGAGCTCCTATAATTCACCCCTCCACTTT
>TRBJ2-7|TRBD1|16|TRBV7-8|few
CASSLISGRGSYEQYF
TGTGCCAGCAGCTTAATTTCGGGCAGGGGGTCCTACGAGCAGTACTTC
>TRBJ2-2|-|13|TRBV27|-
CASSFRIFGELFF
TGTGCCAGCAGTTTTCGTATCTTCGGGGAGCTGTTTTTT
>TRBJ2-7|-|13|TRBV7-2|-
CASSLGQAGEQYF
TGTGCCAGCAGCTTAGGGCAGGCCGGCGAGCAGTACTTC
>TRBJ2-1|TRBD1|17|TRBV4-2|-
CASSQSGTGGFYNEQFF
TGTGCCAGCAGCCAATCCGGGACAGGGGGTTTCTACAATGAGCAGTTCTTC
>TRBJ2-7|-|14|TRBV27|-
CASSLVSASYEQYF
TGTGCCAGCAGTTTAGTGTCAGCCTCCTACGAGCAGTACTTC
>TRBJ1-1|-|14|TRBV27|few
CASSLRQVNTEAFF
TGTGCCAGCAGTTTAAGACAGGTGAACACTGAAGCTTTCTTT
>TRBJ2-7|-|14|TRBV3-1/TRBV3-2|-
CASSQIKGSYEQYF
TGTGCCAGCAGCCAAATCAAAGGCTCCTACGAGCAGTACTTC
>TRBJ2-7|-|14|TRBV5-4|-
CASSLVGESYEQYF
TGTGCCAGCAGCTTGGTGGGGGAGTCCTACGAGCAGTACTTC
>TRBJ2-1|TRBD2|15|TRBV15|-
CATSREGAAGGEQFF
TGTGCCACCAGCAGAGAAGGGGCAGCGGGGGGTGAGCAGTTCTTC
>TRBJ2-1|TRBD2|16|TRBV24-1|-
CATSVTSGSQWNEQFF
TGTGCCACCAGTGTTACTAGCGGGAGTCAGTGGAATGAGCAGTTCTTC
>TRBJ2-1|-|16|TRBV19|-
CASSILASVGWNEQFF
TGTGCCAGTAGTATACTAGCTAGTGTTGGTTGGAATGAGCAGTTCTTC
>TRBJ1-2|-|18|TRBV27|-
CASSLSPDRLMGYYGYTF
TGTGCCAGCAGTTTATCGCCCGACAGGTTGATGGGGTACTATGGCTACACCTTC
>TRBJ2-7|-|16|TRBV4-2|-
CASSQGGWGSSYEQYF
TGTGCCAGCAGCCAGGGCGGTTGGGGAAGCTCCTACGAGCAGTACTTC
>TRBJ2-1|TRBD2|16|TRBV5-1|-
CASSVGLARFNNEQFF
TGCGCCAGCAGCGTGGGACTAGCGAGATTTAACAATGAGCAGTTCTTC
>TRBJ2-3|-|11|TRBV9|-
CASSVRDTQYF
TGTGCCAGCAGCGTCCGAGATACGCAGTATTTT
>TRBJ2-3|TRBD2|16|TRBV27|once
CASRRLAGTSTDTQYF
TGTGCCAGCAGAAGACTAGCGGGGACTAGCACAGATACGCAGTATTTT
>TRBJ2-3|TRBD1|15|TRBV7-7|-
CASSLADPGTGQQYF
TGTGCTAGCAGCTTAGCCGATCCTGGGACAGGTCAGCAGTATTTT
>TRBJ1-1|-|13|TRBV12-3/TRBV12-4|-
CASSTGLGSEAFF
TGTGCCAGCAGTACTGGACTTGGGTCTGAAGCTTTCTTT
>TRBJ1-4|-|13|TRBV7-2|once
CASKVAGYEKLFF
TGTGCCAGCAAGGTAGCCGGGTATGAAAAACTGTTTTTT
>TRBJ1-2|-|14|TRBV29-1|-
CSVDAHMENYGYTF
TGCAGCGTTGACGCACATATGGAAAACTATGGCTACACCTTC
>TRBJ1-5|-|15|TRBV5-1|-
CASSLGQGGNQPQHF
TGCGCCAGCAGCTTGGGGCAGGGAGGCAATCAGCCCCAGCATTTT